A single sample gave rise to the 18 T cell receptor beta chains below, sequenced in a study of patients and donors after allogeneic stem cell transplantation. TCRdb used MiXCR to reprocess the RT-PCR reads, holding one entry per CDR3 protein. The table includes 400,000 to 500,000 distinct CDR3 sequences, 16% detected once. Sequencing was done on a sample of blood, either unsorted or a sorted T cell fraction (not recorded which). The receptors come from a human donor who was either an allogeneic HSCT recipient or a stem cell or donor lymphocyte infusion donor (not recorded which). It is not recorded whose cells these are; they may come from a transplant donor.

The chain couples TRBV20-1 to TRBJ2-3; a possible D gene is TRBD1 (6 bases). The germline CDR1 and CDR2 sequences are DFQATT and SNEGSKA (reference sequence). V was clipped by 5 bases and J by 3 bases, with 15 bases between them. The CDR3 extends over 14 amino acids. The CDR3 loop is CSAPRKGVTDTQYF. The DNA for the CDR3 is TGCAGTGCTCCCCGGAAGGGGGTTACAGATACGCAGTATTTT.

The CDR3 bases are TGTGCCAGCAGCCAATACGAGGGACAGGGTTTGCGGCAGCCCCAGCATTTT. Translation: CASSQYEGQGLRQPQHF. The J gene is TRBJ1-5, the V gene TRBV7-9; 9 bases are shared with TRBD1. The germline CDR1 and CDR2 sequences are SEHNR and FQNEAQ (reference sequence). The CDR3 loop spans 17 amino acids. Losses at the gene ends were 5 bases for V and 7 bases for J; bases not matched to a gene: 15.

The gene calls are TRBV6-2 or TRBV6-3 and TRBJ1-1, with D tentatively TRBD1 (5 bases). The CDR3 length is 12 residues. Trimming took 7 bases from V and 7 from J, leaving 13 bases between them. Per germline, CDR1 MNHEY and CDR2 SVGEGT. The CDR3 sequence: CASNEGRVEAFF. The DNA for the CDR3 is TGTGCCAGCAATGAGGGACGAGTTGAAGCTTTCTTT.

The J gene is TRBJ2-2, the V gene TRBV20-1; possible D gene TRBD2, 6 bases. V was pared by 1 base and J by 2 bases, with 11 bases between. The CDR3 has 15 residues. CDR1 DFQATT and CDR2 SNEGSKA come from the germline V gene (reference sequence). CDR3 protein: CSARVAGFNTGELFF. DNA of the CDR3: TGCAGTGCTAGAGTCGCGGGATTCAACACCGGGGAGCTGTTTTTT.

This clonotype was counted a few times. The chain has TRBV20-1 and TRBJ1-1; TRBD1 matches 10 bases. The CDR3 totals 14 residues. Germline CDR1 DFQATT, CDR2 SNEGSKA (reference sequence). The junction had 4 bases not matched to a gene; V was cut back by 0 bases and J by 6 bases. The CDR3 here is CSAREGQGRPEAFF. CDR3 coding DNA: TGCAGTGCTAGAGAGGGACAGGGGAGGCCTGAAGCTTTCTTT.

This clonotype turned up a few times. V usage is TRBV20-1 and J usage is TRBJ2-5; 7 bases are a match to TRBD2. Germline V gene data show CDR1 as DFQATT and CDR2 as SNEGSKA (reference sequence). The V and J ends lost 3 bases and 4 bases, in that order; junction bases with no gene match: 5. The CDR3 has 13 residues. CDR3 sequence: CSARSGGVETQYF. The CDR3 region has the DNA TGCAGTGCTAGGTCGGGGGGAGTAGAGACCCAGTACTTC.

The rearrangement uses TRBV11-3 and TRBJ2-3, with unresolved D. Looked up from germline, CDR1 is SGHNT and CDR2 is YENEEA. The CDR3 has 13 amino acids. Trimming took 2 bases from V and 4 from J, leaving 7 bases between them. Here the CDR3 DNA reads TGTGCCAGCAGCTTAATTGTCTCAGATACGCAGTATTTT. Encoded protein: CASSLIVSDTQYF.

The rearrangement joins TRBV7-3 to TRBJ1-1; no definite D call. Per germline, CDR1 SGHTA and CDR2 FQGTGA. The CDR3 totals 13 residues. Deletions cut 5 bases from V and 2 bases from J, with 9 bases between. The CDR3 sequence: CASSAQTNTEAFF. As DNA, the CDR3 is TGTGCCAGCAGCGCCCAAACCAACACTGAAGCTTTCTTT.

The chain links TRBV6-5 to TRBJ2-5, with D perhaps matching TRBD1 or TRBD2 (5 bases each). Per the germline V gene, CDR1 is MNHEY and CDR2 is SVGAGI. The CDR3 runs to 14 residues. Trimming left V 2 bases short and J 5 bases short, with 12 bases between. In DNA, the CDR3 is TGTGCCAGCAGTTACGGGACGGGGATTGAGACCCAGTACTTC. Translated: CASSYGTGIETQYF.

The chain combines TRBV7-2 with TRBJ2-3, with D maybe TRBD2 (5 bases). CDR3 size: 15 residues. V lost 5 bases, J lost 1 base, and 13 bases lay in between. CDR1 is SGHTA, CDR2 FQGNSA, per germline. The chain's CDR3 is CASSPSSGRTDTQYF. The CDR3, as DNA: TGTGCCAGCAGCCCCTCCAGCGGACGCACAGATACGCAGTATTTT.

This chain's CDR3 is CASSPGSGLGLDQPQHF. The CDR3 DNA follows: TGTGCCAGCTCACCAGGATCAGGCCTCGGTCTAGATCAGCCCCAGCATTTT. The J gene is TRBJ1-5, the V gene TRBV18; D unresolved. CDR1 is KGHSH, CDR2 LQKENI, per germline. V was pared by 2 bases and J by 5 bases, with 19 bases between. This CDR3 comprises 17 residues. Full variable domain (remainder filled in from reference TRBV18 and TRBJ1-5): NAGVMQNPRHLVRRRGQEARLRCSPMKGHSHVYWYRQLPEEGLKFMVYLQKENIIDESGMPKERFSAEFPKEGPSILRIQQVVRGDSAAYFCASSPGSGLGLDQPQHFGDGTRLSIL.

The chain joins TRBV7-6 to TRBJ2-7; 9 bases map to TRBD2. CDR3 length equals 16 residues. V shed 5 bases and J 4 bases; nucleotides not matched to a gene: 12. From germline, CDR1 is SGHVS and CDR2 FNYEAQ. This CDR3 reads CASSISGGPYSYEQYF. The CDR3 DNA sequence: TGTGCCAGCAGCATTAGCGGGGGCCCCTACTCTTACGAGCAGTACTTC.

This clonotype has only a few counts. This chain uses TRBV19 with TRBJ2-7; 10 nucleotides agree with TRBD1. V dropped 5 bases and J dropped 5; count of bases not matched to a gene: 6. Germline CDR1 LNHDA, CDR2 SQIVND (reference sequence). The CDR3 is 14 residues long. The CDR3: CASSYGTGVNEQYF. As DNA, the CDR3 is TGTGCCAGTAGTTATGGGACAGGGGTCAACGAGCAGTACTTC. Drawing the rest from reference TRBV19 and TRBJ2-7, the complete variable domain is DGGITQSPKYLFRKEGQNVTLSCEQNLNHDAMYWYRQDPGQGLRLIYYSQIVNDFQKGDIAEGYSVSREKKESFPLTVTSAQKNPTAFYLCASSYGTGVNEQYFGPGTRLTVT.

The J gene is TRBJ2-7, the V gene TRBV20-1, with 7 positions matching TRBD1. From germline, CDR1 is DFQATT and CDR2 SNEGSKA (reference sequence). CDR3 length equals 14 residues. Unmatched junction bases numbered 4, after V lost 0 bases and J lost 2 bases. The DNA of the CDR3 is TGCAGTGCTAGAGATCGGGACAGACCCTACGAGCAGTACTTC. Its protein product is CSARDRDRPYEQYF.

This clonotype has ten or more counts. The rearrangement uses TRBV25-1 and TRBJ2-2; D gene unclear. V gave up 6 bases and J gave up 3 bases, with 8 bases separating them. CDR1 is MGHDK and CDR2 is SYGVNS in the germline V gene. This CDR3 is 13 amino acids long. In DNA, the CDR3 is TGTGCCAGCAGGACGGGTTACACCGGGGAGCTGTTTTTT. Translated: CASRTGYTGELFF. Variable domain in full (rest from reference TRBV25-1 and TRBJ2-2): EADIYQTPRYLVIGTGKKITLECSQTMGHDKMYWYQQDPGMELHLIHYSYGVNSTEKGDLSSESTVSRIRTEHFPLTLESARPSHTSQYLCASRTGYTGELFFGEGSRLTVL.

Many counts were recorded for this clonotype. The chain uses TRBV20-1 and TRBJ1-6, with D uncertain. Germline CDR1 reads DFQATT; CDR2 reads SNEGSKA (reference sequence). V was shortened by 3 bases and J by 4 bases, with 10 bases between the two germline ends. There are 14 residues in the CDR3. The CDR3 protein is CSARTPIYNSPLHF. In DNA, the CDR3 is TGCAGTGCTAGGACCCCGATTTATAATTCACCCCTCCACTTT.

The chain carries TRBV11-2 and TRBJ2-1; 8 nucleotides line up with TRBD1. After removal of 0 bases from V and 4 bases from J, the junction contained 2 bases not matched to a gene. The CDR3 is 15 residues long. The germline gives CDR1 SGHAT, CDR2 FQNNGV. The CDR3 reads CASSLETGGYNEQFF. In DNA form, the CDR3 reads TGTGCCAGCAGCTTAGAAACAGGGGGGTACAATGAGCAGTTCTTC. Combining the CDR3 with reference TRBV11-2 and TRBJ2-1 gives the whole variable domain EAGVAQSPRYKIIEKRQSVAFWCNPISGHATLYWYQQILGQGPKLLIQFQNNGVVDDSQLPKDRFSAERLKGVDSTLKIQPAKLEDSAVYLCASSLETGGYNEQFFGPGTRLTVL.

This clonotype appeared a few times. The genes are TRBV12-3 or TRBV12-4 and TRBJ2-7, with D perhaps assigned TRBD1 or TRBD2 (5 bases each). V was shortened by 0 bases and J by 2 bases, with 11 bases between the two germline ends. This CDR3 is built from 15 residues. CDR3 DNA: TGTGCCAGCAGTTTAGCGCTCGGGACGACCTACGAGCAGTACTTC. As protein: CASSLALGTTYEQYF.